Listed here are 5 T cell receptor beta chains from one sample, sequenced in a study of T cell clonality in common variable immunodeficiency. Profiled with immunoSEQ multiplex PCR; TCRdb holds only in-frame clones, not every one. The sample includes about 40,000 clones, none of them occurring once. The source material was peripheral blood mononuclear cells. These receptors were obtained from a person aged 18 to 70 in good health.

Notes on this clone: The CDR3 end falls 3 residues outside the read, so it is completed with the germline J gene. The chain recombines TRBV10-3 with TRBJ2-5, with D unresolved. The CDR3 is 13 residues long. Germline CDR1 ENHRY, CDR2 SYGVKD. This chain's CDR3 is CAISDSSTDTQYF. Incomplete CDR3 DNA: TGTGCCATCAGTGACTCCTCCACAGATACC.

In its sample, this clone was seen a few times. Coverage ceases 3 residues before the CDR3 finishes, and the germline J gene fills in the end. The chain couples TRBV7-8 to TRBJ2-1, with 10 bases identical to TRBD2. The CDR3 has 16 residues. In germline, CDR1 is SGHVS, CDR2 FQNEAQ. Losses at the gene ends were 5 bases for V and 8 bases for J; bases not matched to a gene: 12. The part of the CDR3 DNA that was read is TGTGCCAGCAGCCCTAAGCGGGGGGGCCGGGTGGATGAG. Translating it yields CASSPKRGGRVDE. Given in full, the CDR3 is CASSPKRGGRVDEQFF.

This clone was detected only a few times. The missing CDR3 end, 3 residues past where the read stops, is filled in from the germline J gene. The gene calls are TRBV20-1 and TRBJ2-7; 7 bases agree with TRBD1. The trim removed 6 bases at V and 3 bases at J, leaving 11 bases unmatched. The V gene's germline CDR1 is DFQATT and CDR2 SNEGSKA (reference sequence). The CDR3 has 14 residues. This chain's CDR3 is CSAENRQGDYEQYF. The sequenced part of the CDR3 DNA is TGCAGTGCCGAAAATCGGCAGGGGGACTACGAG.

The sample holds many counts of this clone. The CDR3 is cut off 3 residues early in the read; its end comes from the germline J gene. The rearrangement links TRBV20-1 to TRBJ2-7; D tentatively fits TRBD1 or TRBD2 (5 bases each). CDR1 is DFQATT, CDR2 SNEGSKA, per germline (reference sequence). The CDR3 runs to 14 residues. Between the trimmed V and J ends, which lost 3 bases and 5 bases, there was a span of 17 bases. The CDR3 reads CSARGHSEGNEQYF. Partial CDR3 DNA: TGCAGTGCTAGGGGCCACAGCGAGGGGAACGAG.

This clone was picked up many times. Sequencing ends 3 residues short of the CDR3 end; the germline J gene provides the rest. This chain uses TRBV2 with TRBJ2-3; maybe TRBD2 (5 bases). Trimming took off 9 bases at V and 1 base at J, with 23 bases between the two ends. CDR3 length equals 17 residues. In germline, CDR1 is SNHLY, CDR2 FYNNEI. Here the CDR3 reads CASLVLAFWGGTDTQYF. The DNA read from the CDR3 is TGTGCCAGTCTCGTATTAGCGTTCTGGGGTGGCACAGATACG.